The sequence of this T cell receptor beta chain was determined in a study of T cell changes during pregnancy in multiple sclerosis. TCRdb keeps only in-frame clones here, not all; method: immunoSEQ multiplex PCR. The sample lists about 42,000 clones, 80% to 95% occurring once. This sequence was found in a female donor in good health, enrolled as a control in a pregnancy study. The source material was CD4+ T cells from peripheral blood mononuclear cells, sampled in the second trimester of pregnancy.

The CDR3, as DNA: TGTGCCAGCAGCGCGGACCAGGGGGCGAATCAGCCCCAGCATTTT. It encodes CASSADQGANQPQHF. V is TRBV5-4 and J is TRBJ1-5; 8 bases align to TRBD1. Per the germline V gene, CDR1 is SGHNT and CDR2 is YYREEE (reference sequence). The CDR3 consists of 15 residues. The V gene end was trimmed by 4 bases and the J gene end by 4 bases; junction bases not matched to a gene: 7.